Reported below is one TCR beta chain. Its antigen is still unknown. Per-nucleotide qualities are absent, and no much larger clonotype sits a single base away. The cohort consisted of more than 650 healthy bone marrow donors. At the time of sampling, every cohort member was nominally healthy, though immune exposures that went unrecorded were likely present. The donor tested CMV seropositive and was one of the 289 seropositive cohort members. A peripheral blood sample was provided by each donor, and peripheral blood mononuclear cells were used for TCR beta sequencing. The Qiagen DNeasy Blood Extraction Kit was used to extract genomic DNA from the blood cell samples. The data are from a study of cytomegalovirus exposure and HLA in healthy donors (dated 2017 in TCRdb). Notes on the research overall: An earlier analysis of approximately 640 of the donors reported about 250 Gb of sequence data and about 100 million unique TCR beta sequences from 190 million or so T cells. An early release that covered 500 to 800 HLA-typed donors contained approximately 300 gigabases of sequencing data and 75 million to 100 million unique TCR sequences. Of the 350 to 400 genotyped donors, about 84% fell in the genetic ancestry cluster associated with self-reported Caucasian donors. The aim of the study was to test whether cataloging public T cell receptors could identify signatures of past pathogen exposure. The study used immunosequencing to profile the T cell repertoires of hundreds of subjects and linked those repertoires to cytomegalovirus serostatus. Along with the roughly 670-subject first cohort, a separate validation cohort of over a hundred different subjects was used. High-throughput TCR immunosequencing, statistical association of individual TCRs with disease status, and machine learning were combined to predict cytomegalovirus infection status. A later analysis re-examined previously published TCR beta repertoires from more than 650 donors and added high-resolution HLA genotyping to investigate patterns of TCR occurrence. The later analysis used no new phenotypic data to find candidate immune exposures, relying instead on TCR beta sequences and their occurrence across donors. In an earlier analysis of 587 of the donors, high-throughput TCR beta sequencing was used to judge whether each TCR beta V gene segment behaved as functional or pseudogenic. Donor age, sex, ethnicity and CMV serostatus were compiled alongside the repertoire data. A later genetic analysis took genome-wide SNP genotypes for about three fifths of the 666 donors and used that subset as a discovery cohort. Every discovery cohort repertoire had been produced on one sequencing platform. HLA typing included class I and class II loci at four-digit resolution. The number of donors typed differed by locus, with roughly 629-640 for A, B, C, DRB1 and DQB1, roughly 520 for DQA1, some 570 for DPA1, and some 450 for DPB1. Several DR-DQ haplotypes were handled as single units for association and clustering, since linkage in the cohort was strong. Among roughly 400 genotyped donors of the cohort, an average of around 240,000 unique TCR beta nucleotide sequences was sequenced per donor, of which about 19% were non-productive.

Library preparation was by the immunoSEQ multiplex PCR assay. A mixture of 60 forward primers for TCR Vbeta segments and 13 reverse primers for TCR Jbeta segments was used in the multiplex PCR. The CDR3 region of rearranged TCR beta genes was amplified from genomic DNA by a multiplex PCR assay. The Illumina HiSeq System was used to sequence the amplified TCR beta libraries as 87-base-pair reads. The original pipeline was this. In a later analysis, tens of millions of unique TCR beta chains were counted across the 500 to 850 repertoires, and roughly 11 million of these chains were shared by at least two donors. Raw reads were error-corrected and collapsed into unique sequences with a nearest-neighbor algorithm that merged closely related sequences to remove PCR and sequencing errors. Alignment of CDR3 sequences to IMGT reference sequences was used to assign V, D and J gene segments. Each retained sequence needed at least a six-nucleotide match to both a V gene segment and a J gene segment. A rearrangement counted as productive if the CDR3 had no stop codons and remained in frame with V and J, and every other rearrangement counted as non-productive. CDR3 was defined by IMGT convention, running from the second conserved V-encoded cysteine to the conserved J-encoded phenylalanine. The earlier analysis of about 610 of the donors excluded sequences that lacked an unambiguous match to a single V gene segment. In an earlier analysis of several hundred of the donors, a V segment was called functional when productive rearrangements were above 56.7%, and segregating when the standard deviation between donors exceeded 5%. A statistical classification framework was built to diagnose cytomegalovirus status from the catalog of TCR beta chain sequences. In a later analysis, TCR nucleotide sequences were compared against IMGT/GENE-DB human TR gene sequences so that V and J genes could be assigned. The TCRdist pipeline was used in a later analysis to assign CDR3 sequences and most-parsimonious VDJ recombination scenarios. In a later analysis, each TCR beta chain was defined by its CDR3 amino acid sequence together with its V-gene family, and reads without a unique V-gene family were excluded. To address suspected cross-contamination and a sequencing artifact, a later analysis removed several hundred highly shared, low-generation-probability nucleotide sequences. A later analysis calculated a clonal expansion index for each public chain from normalized within-repertoire ranks of inferred template counts. In a later analysis, generation probabilities were computed with a VDJ recombination model fitted to out-of-frame rearrangements, and the resulting probabilities were checked against IGoR. Hypergeometric tests were used in a later analysis to score TCR-TCR, TCR-HLA and TCR-CMV co-occurrence, with a repertoire-size bias correction applied to the TCR pairs. A later analysis estimated false discovery rates by permuting HLA or CMV assignments 20 times. In a later analysis, co-occurring TCRs were grouped with DBSCAN, and TCRdist sequence similarity was added when clustering was performed within HLA-allele-positive subsets. Repertoires with fewer than 30,000 or more than 120,000 public chains, plus five repertoires with anomalous nucleotide sharing, were excluded from co-occurrence clustering. TCRdb limited this immuneACCESS table to in-frame rearrangements with V and J called. A share of clones is missing; checked studies link under half to unresolved V genes, and the rest is unexplained. The V and J calls and clone size were taken over from that table, and D and trimming were inferred from the DNA. For this sample the table gives around 64,000 clones, of which 80% to 90% were detected only once. The ten largest clones capture over 10% of the sample.

General study outcomes and caveats: When HLA alleles, especially DR and DQ, strongly co-occurred, TCR associations were difficult to assign to individual alleles. Presence/absence analyses assumed roughly uniform sequencing depth across donors, an assumption that may not hold. In this cohort, only TCR beta chains were sequenced, and detectable features were limited by the absence of alpha or paired-chain data. In a later analysis, the rate of TCR association differed among HLA loci, with DRB1 alleles having the most associated TCRs and HLA-C alleles having the fewest. Compared with the 666-donor mean, donors in an Asian-associated ancestry cluster had fewer N-insertions in productive TCRs, according to a later genetic analysis. According to a later analysis, parvovirus B19, influenza, CMV and Epstein-Barr virus appeared linked to several top co-occurrence clusters. Specific HLA alleles were associated with roughly 17,000 TCR beta sequences at a false discovery rate of 0.05 in a later analysis. In a later analysis, HLA-associated TCR beta chains were found to be more clonally expanded and to have lower generation probabilities than equally common non-associated chains. Because HLA typing was unavailable for some donors at each locus, only the typed subset was used in association tests. A further reported finding was that TCR beta sequences accurately predicted the HLA-A and HLA-B alleles for most subjects in the first cohort. The classifier was reported to diagnose cytomegalovirus status with high specificity and sensitivity in both the original and validation cohorts. It was suggested by the authors that the approach could potentially be generalized to other disease states and immunological phenotypes. Some IMGT-functional V segments, including TRBV6-2 and TRBV6-3, could not be distinguished by the 87-base-pair reads and were therefore excluded. Most TCR sequences were observed very rarely across donors, whereas some public TCRs were present in many individuals. Correlated functional status among segregating V segments might be attributable to linkage disequilibrium, but an unknown experimental factor could not be ruled out. A later genetic analysis associated a missense DCLRE1C variant with V-gene and J-gene trimming of TCR beta chains, and an independent cohort replicated the association. CMV serostatus was the only immune exposure information available for the cohort. Because counts were too low, 15 to 20 rarely observed V segments, including chromosome 9 orphons, were left out of the earlier analysis of about 500 of the donors. In vitro tests confirmed that a few of the cytomegalovirus-associated TCR beta chains recognize cytomegalovirus antigens. A cluster of highly shared sequence variants was judged likely to represent a technical artifact of the sequencing pipeline. In an earlier analysis of around 500 of the donors, most TCR beta V segments appeared in productive rearrangements about 90% or about 30% of the time, broadly matching IMGT annotations. In a later analysis, most CMV-associated TCR beta chains were found to appear HLA-restricted, with HLA associations seemingly driven largely by CMV exposure. In the study, roughly 160 TCR beta chains were listed as associated with cytomegalovirus.

Trimming leaves V shorter by 4 bases and J shorter by 3 bases, with the junction holding 13 bases beyond the gene matches. Via the germline V gene, CDR1 is SGHRS and CDR2 YFSETQ. The CDR3 sequence holds 17 residues, the cysteine and phenylalanine included. Just the 51-base CDR3 DNA is kept, in frame starting at base 1. Rearrangement joined TRBV5-1 to TRBJ2-5; 9 junctional bases match TRBD2. The sequence was collected from a woman in her thirties in good health and CMV-seropositive. The sequencing input was PBMCs. The CDR3: CASSPIPLAGEKETQYF. The DNA is TGCGCCAGCAGCCCAATCCCCTTAGCGGGAGAAAAAGAGACCCAGTACTTC.